The 5 T cell receptor beta chains listed next were all sequenced from one sample in a study of blood T cell repertoires in COVID-19. The method was immunoSEQ multiplex PCR; TCRdb's version includes in-frame clones alone and lacks a portion of them. The sample holds about 170,000 clones, approximately 91% seen once. The sequenced material came from peripheral blood. Every receptor here comes from a man younger than 35 with COVID-19, enrolled during active disease.

CDR3 sequence reads: CASSSSDSFNQPQHF. The CDR3 DNA reads as TGTGCCAGCAGTTCCTCGGACAGCTTCAATCAGCCCCAGCATTTT. The chain recombines TRBV6-6 with TRBJ1-5, with a tentative D call TRBD1 (6 bases). CDR1 is MNHNY, CDR2 SVGAGI, per germline (reference sequence). The length of the CDR3 is 15 residues. V was clipped by 4 bases and J by 3 bases, with 13 bases between them.

This chain connects TRBV19 to TRBJ2-1; 10 bases agree with TRBD2. Trimming cost V 2 bases and J 3 bases; bases outside gene matches: 4. CDR1 and CDR2 from the germline V gene are LNHDA and SQIVND (reference sequence). CDR3 length equals 16 residues. The CDR3, as DNA: TGTGCCAGTAGTATAAGACTAGCGGGTCGCTACAATGAGCAGTTCTTC. It yields the protein CASSIRLAGRYNEQFF.

V and J are TRBV7-3 and TRBJ1-2, with a weak D call TRBD1 (5 bases). The V end was cut by 0 bases, the J end by 7 bases, with 15 bases between. The CDR3 consists of 15 residues. The germline V gene has CDR1 SGHTA and CDR2 FQGTGA. Here the CDR3 DNA reads TGTGCCAGCAGCTTAACCAGCGGAGGGACGCTTGGCTACACCTTC. Protein: CASSLTSGGTLGYTF.

The V and J genes are TRBV4-2 and TRBJ1-5; no reliable D call. The CDR3 consists of 16 residues. Deletions cut 1 base from V and 2 bases from J, with 12 bases between. Germline V gene lookup returns CDR1 LGHNA and CDR2 YNFKEQ. CDR3 DNA: TGTGCCAGCAGCCAAGTTCCCCGTCAGGGCAATCAGCCCCAGCATTTT. Translating it yields CASSQVPRQGNQPQHF.

The rearrangement links TRBV30 to TRBJ2-1; 8 bases map to TRBD2. J gave up 0 bases and V 3 bases, and 7 bases lay outside the gene matches. The germline CDR1 and CDR2 sequences are GTSNPN and SVGIG (reference sequence). This CDR3 is 16 amino acids long. The DNA for the CDR3 is TGTGCCTGGAGGAACGGGAGGGCCCCCTCCTACAATGAGCAGTTCTTC. Its protein product is CAWRNGRAPSYNEQFF.